Below are 8 T cell receptor beta chains sequenced from a single sample in a study of CD8+ T cells in alopecia areata. cDNA prepared by RNA extraction and subsequent reverse transcription served as the template for sequencing. Here immunoSEQ multiplex PCR was the method, and the copy in TCRdb shows in-frame clones only, minus some. The data show 110,000 to 150,000 clones, roughly 58% seen once. Specimen: CD8+ T cells sorted from blood. These receptors all stem from a human donor in good health.

The V and J genes are TRBV9 and TRBJ2-7; 8 bases are shared with TRBD2. The CDR3 consists of 13 residues. V was pared by 3 bases and J by 5 bases, with 4 bases of the junction left unmatched. Germline-derived CDR1 and CDR2 are SGDLS and YYNGEE. CDR3 sequence: CASSAGGVHEQYF. CDR3 DNA sequence: TGTGCCAGCAGCGCCGGGGGGGTCCACGAGCAGTACTTC.

This clone was counted between two and nine times. V usage is TRBV6-5 and J usage is TRBJ1-2; maybe TRBD1 (6 bases). Trimming took off 6 bases at V and 6 bases at J, with 14 bases between the two ends. Germline lookup yields CDR1 MNHEY and CDR2 SVGAGI. CDR3 size: 13 residues. CDR3 bases: TGTGCCAGCAGCCTACAGGGTTTCGATGGCTACACCTTC. It codes for CASSLQGFDGYTF.

The chain joins TRBV7-9 to TRBJ2-1; D possibly corresponds to TRBD2 (7 bases). CDR1 and CDR2 from the germline V gene are SEHNR and FQNEAQ (reference sequence). V shed 5 bases and J shed 7 bases, with 21 bases lying between them. The CDR3 loop spans 16 amino acids. DNA for the CDR3: TGTGCCAGCAGCCGCTCGGGGGGCATAAGAGTAAATGAGCAGTTCTTC. Translation gives CASSRSGGIRVNEQFF.

The J gene is TRBJ2-7, the V gene TRBV11-2; TRBD1 matches at 9 bases. CDR3 size: 17 residues. CDR1 is SGHAT, CDR2 FQNNGV, per germline. The J segment lost 4 bases and the V segment lost 2 bases, leaving 12 bases of the junction unmatched. CDR3 residues: CASSLIAHRGLTYEQYF. The CDR3 bases are TGTGCCAGCAGCTTAATTGCCCACAGGGGGCTTACTTACGAGCAGTACTTC.

This clone was detected a few times. CDR3 protein: CSVEGVSGPEQYF. The CDR3 DNA sequence: TGCAGCGTTGAGGGGGTCAGTGGCCCGGAGCAGTACTTC. The chain is built from TRBV29-1 and TRBJ2-7; D may match TRBD1 or TRBD2 (5 bases each). Trimming removed 3 bases from V and 7 bases from J, with 16 bases in between. In germline, CDR1 is SQVTM, CDR2 ANQGSEA. The CDR3 totals 13 residues.

This sequence joins TRBV5-6 and TRBJ2-3; unclear D gene. This CDR3 spans 14 amino acids. Trimming stripped 1 base from V and 1 base from J, with 7 bases between. CDR1 is SGHDT, CDR2 YYEEEE, per germline. The CDR3 reads CASSLPERTDTQYF. For the CDR3, the DNA is TGTGCCAGCAGCTTGCCAGAGCGCACAGATACGCAGTATTTT. Looking up the rest from reference TRBV5-6 and TRBJ2-3 gives the full variable domain: DAGVTQSPTHLIKTRGQQVTLRCSPKSGHDTVSWYQQALGQGPQFIFQYYEEEERQRGNFPDRFSGHQFPNYSSELNVNALLLGDSALYLCASSLPERTDTQYFGPGTRLTVL.

This clone occurred a few times. The chain carries TRBV2 and TRBJ2-5; tentative D call: TRBD2 (5 bases). CDR1 SNHLY and CDR2 FYNNEI come from the germline V gene. The CDR3 totals 14 residues. Between the trimmed V and J ends, which lost 3 bases and 5 bases, there was a span of 13 bases. The CDR3 DNA sequence: TGTGCCAGCAGTGATACGAGGGCCTGGGAGACCCAGTACTTC. It encodes CASSDTRAWETQYF. Full variable domain (missing parts from reference TRBV2 and TRBJ2-5): EPEVTQTPSHQVTQMGQEVILRCVPISNHLYFYWYRQILGQKVEFLVSFYNNEISEKSEIFDDQFSVERPDGSNFTLKIRSTKLEDSAMYFCASSDTRAWETQYFGPGTRLLVL.

This clone was recorded a few times. The J gene is TRBJ2-2, the V gene TRBV19; D is undetermined. Germline CDR1 LNHDA, CDR2 SQIVND (reference sequence). Trimming removed 4 bases at V and 3 bases at J, with 9 bases between. The CDR3 is 14 amino acids. CDR3 DNA: TGTGCCAGTAGTACCCCTGAGTACACCGGGGAGCTGTTTTTT. Translated, it gives CASSTPEYTGELFF.